The 30 T cell receptor beta chains below all came from one sample that was sequenced in a study of identical twins (dated by TCRdb to about 2016). The library was built by means of 5' RACE. TCRdb lists the instrument as Illumina HiSeq 2000. TCRdb reran the public reads through fastp at Q25 and MiXCR, keeping productive beta chains. Each CDR3 protein appears once, grouped with its most common genes and DNA. The table for this sample lists some 230,000 distinct CDR3 sequences; over 5.5% of them were counted only once. In total, the top ten clones hold approximately 15% of the sample. The sample was also reused in another study, on T cells expressing NK-cell markers.

The specimen sequenced was CD8+ T cells sorted from blood. All receptors come from a woman aged 18-29 years in good health.

This clonotype showed up many times. This chain joins TRBV15 and TRBJ1-4; D might be TRBD1 (5 bases). Trimming shortened V by 2 bases and J by 5 bases, and 15 bases separated the two germline ends. The CDR3 runs to 16 residues. Germline-derived CDR1 and CDR2 are LNHNV and YYDKDF (reference sequence). The CDR3 DNA is TGTGCCACCAGCAGACGTACCGACAGCCTAAATGAAAAACTGTTTTTT. This gives the protein CATSRRTDSLNEKLFF.

V gene TRBV18 combines with J gene TRBJ2-2; possible D gene TRBD1, 5 bases. Germline lookup yields CDR1 KGHSH and CDR2 LQKENI. The CDR3 extends over 18 amino acids. The V end was cut by 2 bases, the J end by 1 base, with 17 bases between. CDR3 sequence: CASSPVKGNTRNTGELFF. CDR3 bases: TGTGCCAGCTCACCAGTTAAGGGGAACACTCGGAACACCGGGGAGCTGTTTTTT. Looking up the rest from reference TRBV18 and TRBJ2-2 gives the full variable domain: NAGVMQNPRHLVRRRGQEARLRCSPMKGHSHVYWYRQLPEEGLKFMVYLQKENIIDESGMPKERFSAEFPKEGPSILRIQQVVRGDSAAYFCASSPVKGNTRNTGELFFGEGSRLTVL.

The table lists this clonotype with many counts. V usage is TRBV13 and J usage is TRBJ2-3; TRBD2 agrees at 10 bases. Germline-derived CDR1 and CDR2 are PRHDT and FYEKMQ (reference sequence). The CDR3 totals 14 residues. After removal of 3 bases from V and 8 bases from J, the junction contained 5 bases not matched to a gene. The CDR3 spells CASSFGLAVGTQYF. CDR3 bases: TGTGCCAGCAGCTTCGGACTAGCGGTGGGTACGCAGTATTTT.

The chain links TRBV2 to TRBJ1-1; 7 bases agree with TRBD1. The CDR3 is 14 amino acids. With 8 bases clipped from V and 1 base from J, the junction kept 7 bases outside the gene matches. Germline CDR1 is SNHLY and CDR2 is FYNNEI. The CDR3 region is CASGSGTANTEAFF. CDR3 DNA sequence: TGTGCCAGCGGATCCGGGACAGCGAACACTGAAGCTTTCTTT.

CDR3 in amino acids: CASSQGTGLSYEQYF. The DNA for the CDR3 is TGCGCCAGCAGCCAGGGGACAGGGCTCTCCTACGAGCAGTACTTC. The chain is built from TRBV4-1 and TRBJ2-7; 9 bases match TRBD1. V shed 3 bases, J shed 0 bases, and the junction held 3 bases outside the gene matches. Germline CDR1 MGHRA, CDR2 YSYEKL. The CDR3 has 15 amino acids.

This clonotype was counted many times. The chain couples TRBV7-9 to TRBJ1-4; D possibly corresponds to TRBD1 (5 bases). V was pared by 2 bases and J by 6 bases, with 10 bases between. The CDR3 has 14 residues. In germline, CDR1 is SEHNR, CDR2 FQNEAQ (reference sequence). In nucleotides, the CDR3 is TGTGCCAGCAGCTTAACAGGCGGGGATGAAAAACTGTTTTTT. Its protein is CASSLTGGDEKLFF.

The rearrangement uses TRBV5-1 and TRBJ1-2; D call uncertain. Per germline, CDR1 SGHRS and CDR2 YFSETQ. The CDR3 contains 13 residues. V was cut by 0 bases and J by 2 bases, with 5 bases left in between. The CDR3 spells CASSLDVNYGYTF. In DNA form, the CDR3 reads TGCGCCAGCAGCTTGGACGTAAACTATGGCTACACCTTC.

V and J are TRBV5-1 and TRBJ1-2, with 9 positions matching TRBD1. This CDR3 region has 15 residues. V lost 4 bases to trimming and J lost 5 bases; unmatched junction nucleotides: 9. Germline V gene sequence: CDR1 SGHRS, CDR2 YFSETQ. The CDR3 DNA reads TGCGCCAGCAGCCCAGACAGGGGGATCAGATATGGCTACACCTTC. Protein sequence: CASSPDRGIRYGYTF.

In this sample, this clonotype turned up a few times. This chain uses TRBV9 with TRBJ2-7; a possible D gene is TRBD1 (5 bases). Trimming left V 3 bases short and J 2 bases short, with 12 bases between. The CDR3 is 14 amino acids. The germline gives CDR1 SGDLS, CDR2 YYNGEE. CDR3 nucleotides: TGTGCCAGCAGCGGAACGACAGACACCTACGAGCAGTACTTC. Translating it yields CASSGTTDTYEQYF.

The CDR3 spells CASSQNQGDGETQYF. In DNA, the CDR3 is TGTGCCAGCAGCCAGAACCAGGGCGACGGGGAGACCCAGTACTTC. The chain recombines TRBV3-1 with TRBJ2-5; D perhaps matches TRBD1 (5 bases). The V gene lost 3 bases and the J gene lost 5 bases, with 16 bases spanning the gap. Looked up from germline, CDR1 is LGHDT and CDR2 is YNNKEL (reference sequence). There are 15 residues in the CDR3.

This clonotype turned up a few times. This rearrangement joins TRBV2 to TRBJ2-1, with D maybe TRBD1 (6 bases). In germline, CDR1 is SNHLY, CDR2 FYNNEI. Between the trimmed V and J ends, which lost 7 bases and 5 bases, there was a span of 9 bases. The CDR3 runs 12 residues. For the CDR3, the DNA is TGTGCCAGCACCCGGACAGACAATGAGCAGTTCTTC. Translated: CASTRTDNEQFF. Full variable domain (missing parts from reference TRBV2 and TRBJ2-1): EPEVTQTPSHQVTQMGQEVILRCVPISNHLYFYWYRQILGQKVEFLVSFYNNEISEKSEIFDDQFSVERPDGSNFTLKIRSTKLEDSAMYFCASTRTDNEQFFGPGTRLTVL.

V usage is TRBV11-2 and J usage is TRBJ1-1, with D maybe TRBD1 (5 bases). CDR1 is SGHAT, CDR2 FQNNGV, per germline. The CDR3 runs 18 residues. V dropped 4 bases and J dropped 5 bases, with 26 bases sitting between them. The CDR3 reads CASSSRGAAAPKPTEAFF. The CDR3 DNA sequence: TGTGCCAGCAGCTCCCGCGGGGCGGCAGCACCCAAGCCGACTGAAGCTTTCTTT.

V usage is TRBV27 and J usage is TRBJ2-6, with 7 bases that match TRBD1. The germline V gene has CDR1 MNHEY and CDR2 SMNVEV (reference sequence). The CDR3 has 17 residues. V lost 6 bases and J lost 0; bases outside the gene matches: 8. The CDR3 is CASSARDSRSGANVLTF. DNA of the CDR3: TGTGCCAGCAGCGCCCGGGACAGCCGCTCTGGGGCCAACGTCCTGACTTTC.

The chain recombines TRBV7-9 with TRBJ1-1, with D possibly matching TRBD1 (6 bases). This CDR3 spans 14 amino acids. The germline V gene encodes CDR1 SEHNR and CDR2 FQNEAQ (reference sequence). V was shortened by 4 bases and J by 5 bases, with 14 bases between the two germline ends. The CDR3 nucleotides are TGTGCCAGCAGCTGGGGCGGGGGGCGGACTGAAGCTTTCTTT. It codes for CASSWGGGRTEAFF. The full variable domain, completed using reference TRBV7-9 and TRBJ1-1, is DTGVSQNPRHKITKRGQNVTFRCDPISEHNRLYWYRQTLGQGPEFLTYFQNEAQLEKSRLLSDRFSAERPKGSFSTLEIQRTEQGDSAMYLCASSWGGGRTEAFFGQGTRLTVV.

The chain links TRBV29-1 to TRBJ1-2; D is ambiguous. Trimming took off 7 bases at V and 6 bases at J, with 12 bases between the two ends. The germline gives CDR1 SQVTM, CDR2 ANQGSEA. This CDR3 is built from 11 residues. The CDR3 sequence is CSAIGYHGYTF. Written as DNA, the CDR3 is TGCAGCGCCATAGGGTACCATGGCTACACCTTC.

The DNA of the CDR3 is TGTGCCAGCAATGGAGGGAAGGATGAGCAGTTCTTC. This sequence encodes CASNGGKDEQFF. The V gene is TRBV25-1, the J gene TRBJ2-1; a weak D match, TRBD2 (6 bases). V was trimmed by 7 bases and J by 8 bases, leaving 12 bases between them. Per germline, CDR1 MGHDK and CDR2 SYGVNS. The CDR3 covers 12 residues. The full variable domain, completed using reference TRBV25-1 and TRBJ2-1, is EADIYQTPRYLVIGTGKKITLECSQTMGHDKMYWYQQDPGMELHLIHYSYGVNSTEKGDLSSESTVSRIRTEHFPLTLESARPSHTSQYLCASNGGKDEQFFGPGTRLTVL.

This clonotype has a handful of counts. The genes are TRBV7-2 and TRBJ2-5; D perhaps matches TRBD1 (5 bases). Germline CDR1 and CDR2: SGHTA and FQGNSA. The CDR3 has 13 amino acids. Trimming removed 6 bases at V and 5 bases at J, with 13 bases between. CDR3 DNA sequence: TGTGCCAGCAGGTCAGGGTCGGGCGAGACCCAGTACTTC. As protein: CASRSGSGETQYF.

This clonotype has a handful of counts. This chain's CDR3 is CSVDPPPSGSEGQYF. CDR3 coding DNA: TGCAGCGTTGATCCCCCCCCTAGCGGGAGTGAGGGGCAGTATTTT. The chain has TRBV29-1 and TRBJ2-3, with TRBD2 matching 10 bases. Looked up from germline, CDR1 is SQVTM and CDR2 is ANQGSEA. The CDR3 consists of 15 residues. V dropped 3 bases and J dropped 11; count of bases not matched to a gene: 14.

This clonotype has a count of ten or more. The chain carries TRBV5-1 and TRBJ2-1; the match to TRBD2 covers 7 bases. With V trimmed by 4 bases and J by 3 bases, 4 bases remained unmatched. Germline lookup yields CDR1 SGHRS and CDR2 YFSETQ. This CDR3 has 14 amino acids. The CDR3 DNA is TGCGCCAGCAGCGACGGGACTAACTACAATGAGCAGTTCTTC. It translates to CASSDGTNYNEQFF.

This clonotype was seen at least ten times. This chain connects TRBV11-2 to TRBJ1-1; D gene ambiguous. V lost 1 base and J lost 5, with 8 bases in between. This CDR3 is built from 13 residues. CDR1 is SGHAT and CDR2 is FQNNGV in the germline V gene. DNA of the CDR3: TGTGCCAGCAGCTTAGCGGCTCGGACTGAAGCTTTCTTT. It specifies CASSLAARTEAFF.

The CDR3 nucleotides read TGTGCCAGTAGTCTGAGTATAGTAAGCACAGATACGCAGTATTTT. It specifies CASSLSIVSTDTQYF. The rearrangement uses TRBV19 and TRBJ2-3, with D unresolved. Germline assignment: CDR1 LNHDA and CDR2 SQIVND (reference sequence). With 5 bases removed from V and 0 bases from J, the gap between germline ends came to 12 bases. This CDR3 region has 15 residues. The entire variable domain, with the rest obtained from reference TRBV19 and TRBJ2-3, is as follows: DGGITQSPKYLFRKEGQNVTLSCEQNLNHDAMYWYRQDPGQGLRLIYYSQIVNDFQKGDIAEGYSVSREKKESFPLTVTSAQKNPTAFYLCASSLSIVSTDTQYFGPGTRLTVL.

The V call is TRBV20-1, the J call TRBJ2-7, with TRBD1 matching 10 bases. CDR1 is DFQATT and CDR2 is SNEGSKA in the germline V gene (reference sequence). The CDR3 consists of 16 residues. With V trimmed by 0 bases and J by 5 bases, 10 bases remained unmatched. This chain's CDR3 is CSARDIGTGDVHEQYF. Here the CDR3 DNA reads TGCAGTGCTAGAGATATCGGGACAGGGGACGTCCACGAGCAGTACTTC.

This clonotype has more than one count but fewer than ten. V is TRBV20-1 and J is TRBJ2-1; 7 nucleotides match TRBD1. Germline CDR1 and CDR2: DFQATT and SNEGSKA (reference sequence). The CDR3 covers 13 residues. J lost 4 bases, V lost 5 bases, and 5 bases had no gene match. The CDR3 DNA reads TGCAGTGCTCAAGACAGGGTATACAATGAGCAGTTCTTC. Its translation: CSAQDRVYNEQFF.

This clonotype was counted between two and nine times. The chain combines TRBV12-5 with TRBJ2-1; 10 positions match TRBD2. This CDR3 contains 16 residues. The V gene's germline CDR1 is LGHNT and CDR2 FRNRAP. The V gene end was trimmed by 7 bases and the J gene end by 6 bases; junction bases not matched to a gene: 12. The CDR3 sequence is CASDHGSSGSSNEQFF. Written as DNA, the CDR3 is TGTGCTAGTGACCATGGGTCTAGCGGGAGTAGCAATGAGCAGTTCTTC. Combining the CDR3 with reference TRBV12-5 and TRBJ2-1 gives the whole variable domain DARVTQTPRHKVTEMGQEVTMRCQPILGHNTVFWYRQTMMQGLELLAYFRNRAPLDDSGMPKDRFSAEMPDATLATLKIQPSEPRDSAVYFCASDHGSSGSSNEQFFGPGTRLTVL.

This clonotype was recorded many times. The CDR3 here is CASSLQGNEQYF. The CDR3 DNA reads TGTGCCAGCAGCTTGCAGGGAAACGAGCAGTACTTC. V gene TRBV5-6 combines with J gene TRBJ2-7; D is perhaps TRBD1 (5 bases). Per germline, CDR1 SGHDT and CDR2 YYEEEE. The CDR3 totals 12 residues. V was clipped by 1 base and J by 5 bases, with 7 bases between them.

This clonotype was seen a handful of times. The chain joins TRBV6-1 to TRBJ1-1, with TRBD1 identical over 10 bases. The CDR3 loop spans 14 amino acids. Trimming took 6 bases from V and 11 from J; bases not matched to a gene: 12. Germline V gene lookup returns CDR1 MNHNS and CDR2 SASEGT. The CDR3 protein is CASRGDRGSGGAFF. CDR3 nucleotide sequence: TGTGCCAGCAGGGGGGACAGGGGATCGGGTGGTGCTTTCTTT.

This clonotype was detected only a few times. V and J are TRBV6-1 and TRBJ1-6; D is uncertain. The CDR3 is made up of 12 amino acids. Trimming took 2 bases from V and 12 from J, leaving 8 bases between them. In germline, CDR1 is MNHNS, CDR2 SASEGT. CDR3 in amino acids: CASSEPAQPLHF. CDR3 nucleotide sequence: TGTGCCAGCAGTGAACCCGCACAACCCCTCCACTTT.

This clonotype was seen a handful of times. This chain uses TRBV7-2 with TRBJ2-2, with a weak D call TRBD1 (7 bases). Germline V gene data show CDR1 as SGHTA and CDR2 as FQGNSA. The CDR3 loop spans 16 amino acids. With 6 bases removed from V and 3 bases from J, the gap between germline ends came to 17 bases. CDR3 loop: CASRPNVRGDTGELFF. DNA of the CDR3: TGTGCCAGCAGGCCTAACGTCAGGGGGGACACCGGGGAGCTGTTTTTT. Drawing the rest from reference TRBV7-2 and TRBJ2-2, the complete variable domain is GAGVSQSPSNKVTEKGKDVELRCDPISGHTALYWYRQSLGQGLEFLIYFQGNSAPDKSGLPSDRFSAERTGGSVSTLTIQRTQQEDSAVYLCASRPNVRGDTGELFFGEGSRLTVL.

V gene TRBV20-1 combines with J gene TRBJ1-2; TRBD1 matches 9 bases. The CDR3 has 15 residues. The trim removed 0 bases at V and 6 bases at J, leaving 8 bases unmatched. Germline CDR1 is DFQATT and CDR2 is SNEGSKA (reference sequence). CDR3 nucleotide sequence: TGCAGTGCTAGAGACACGGGACAGGGATTGGATGGCTACACCTTC. Translating gives CSARDTGQGLDGYTF.

This clonotype was detected ten times or more. The DNA for the CDR3 is TGTGCCAGCAGTTTAATCGGACGCAGCTCCTACGAGCAGTACTTC. This translates into CASSLIGRSSYEQYF. The chain combines TRBV12-3 or TRBV12-4 with TRBJ2-7, with unresolved D. The CDR3 has 15 residues. V was trimmed by 2 bases and J by 0 bases, leaving 11 bases between them.